This T cell receptor beta chain was captured in a study of T cell changes during pregnancy in multiple sclerosis (dated by TCRdb to between 2018 and 2020). Regarding the research as a whole: The study examined how the T cell repertoire changed over the course of pregnancy in women with multiple sclerosis.

Libraries came from the immunoSEQ multiplex PCR assay. Entries here come from immuneACCESS through TCRdb and include only in-frame sequences with V and J called. Some clones fail to appear in such tables; in the studies checked, an unresolved V gene covers under half of the shortfall, and the cause of the remainder is unknown. This sample lists around 80,000 clones; 85% to 95% were detected once. Of the sample, less than 2.5% is held by the ten largest clones. This clone was found a few times. The antigen this receptor binds is unknown. No much larger clonotype is one base removed from it; base qualities were not supplied. Here V drops 5 bases and J drops 7 bases, and the junction holds 10 bases not matched to any gene. Including the terminal cysteine and phenylalanine, the CDR3 comprises 14 residues. Only CDR3 DNA remains: 42 bases, in frame from the first base. The germline V gene gives CDR1 as SQVTM and CDR2 as ANQGSEA.

Here the sequenced sample was peripheral blood, taken before pregnancy. This receptor was identified in a female donor with multiple sclerosis, enrolled in a pregnancy study. The chain is encoded by TRBV29-1 joined to TRBJ1-1; TRBD1 matches 10 bases in the middle. The sequenced DNA: TGCAGCGTTAGAAGCGGGACAGGGGTAAGTGAAGCTTTCTTT. This gives the protein CSVRSGTGVSEAFF.